Below are 21 T cell receptor beta chains sequenced from a single sample in a study of T cell responses to AZD1222 COVID-19 vaccine. Sequencing used immunoSEQ multiplex PCR; TCRdb keeps in-frame clones, though not all of them. The table has roughly 120,000 clones, 85% to 95% seen once. This sample comprised peripheral blood, obtained on day 0 of AZD1222 vaccination. The source of these receptors is an adult in good health.

This sequence joins TRBV6-5 and TRBJ2-5; no firm D call. Deletions cut 0 bases from V and 4 bases from J, with 12 bases between. Per germline, CDR1 MNHEY and CDR2 SVGAGI. CDR3 length: 15 amino acids. DNA of the CDR3: TGTGCCAGCAGTTACTCACCAGGTGCGATAGAGACCCAGTACTTC. Translation gives CASSYSPGAIETQYF.

The chain joins TRBV9 to TRBJ2-1; 8 bases match TRBD2. Germline loops: CDR1 SGDLS, CDR2 YYNGEE. This CDR3 is built from 16 residues. Unmatched junction bases numbered 10, after V lost 4 bases and J lost 4 bases. In nucleotides, the CDR3 is TGTGCCAGCAGCCCTTTAGGACTAGCTACATACAATGAGCAGTTCTTC. Protein: CASSPLGLATYNEQFF.

The chain employs TRBV4-1 and TRBJ1-5, with 12 bases aligning to TRBD1. J gave up 1 base and V 0 bases, and 10 bases lay outside the gene matches. CDR1 is MGHRA and CDR2 is YSYEKL in the germline V gene. The CDR3 spans 20 residues. For the CDR3, the DNA is TGCGCCAGCAGCCAAGAAGCCCGGGACAGGGGGCTGAAGAGCAATCAGCCCCAGCATTTT. This encodes CASSQEARDRGLKSNQPQHF.

The gene calls are TRBV24-1 and TRBJ1-5, with D tentatively TRBD1 (5 bases). Germline CDR1 reads KGHDR; CDR2 reads SFDVKD. With 4 bases removed from V and 5 bases from J, the gap between germline ends came to 14 bases. The CDR3 spans 15 residues. CDR3 sequence: CATSEGGTRYQPQHF. DNA of the CDR3: TGTGCCACCAGTGAGGGTGGGACCCGCTATCAGCCCCAGCATTTT.

The rearrangement links TRBV28 to TRBJ2-7; maybe TRBD1 (6 bases). CDR1 is MDHEN, CDR2 SYDVKM, per germline. The CDR3 extends over 15 amino acids. The V and J ends lost 2 bases and 7 bases respectively, with 18 bases between them. CDR3 bases: TGTGCCAGCAGTTTAGTTACAGGACAGTTAAAAGAGCAGTACTTC. This gives the protein CASSLVTGQLKEQYF.

The gene calls are TRBV7-9 and TRBJ2-1; tentatively, D is TRBD2 (6 bases). The CDR3 totals 12 residues. With 5 bases removed from V and 10 bases from J, the gap between germline ends came to 12 bases. In germline, CDR1 is SEHNR, CDR2 FQNEAQ (reference sequence). The CDR3 sequence: CASSTLAPEQFF. As DNA, the CDR3 is TGTGCCAGCAGCACACTAGCCCCCGAGCAGTTCTTC. The variable domain in full, completed from reference TRBV7-9 and TRBJ2-1, reads DTGVSQNPRHKITKRGQNVTFRCDPISEHNRLYWYRQTLGQGPEFLTYFQNEAQLEKSRLLSDRFSAERPKGSFSTLEIQRTEQGDSAMYLCASSTLAPEQFFGPGTRLTVL.

The rearrangement links TRBV19 to TRBJ2-3; D not resolved. Trimming stripped 2 bases from V and 0 bases from J, with 12 bases between. The CDR3 loop spans 16 amino acids. The germline V gene has CDR1 LNHDA and CDR2 SQIVND (reference sequence). The CDR3 protein is CASSIREAPSTDTQYF. In nucleotides, the CDR3 is TGTGCCAGTAGTATAAGGGAAGCCCCTAGCACAGATACGCAGTATTTT.

Comments on this clone: Other DNA sequences in this specimen translate into the identical CDR3. The V call is TRBV18, the J call TRBJ1-5; possible D gene TRBD1, 6 bases. The CDR3 covers 15 residues. Trimming pared 0 bases from V and 1 base from J, leaving 7 bases between. Germline-derived CDR1 and CDR2 are KGHSH and LQKENI. The CDR3 reads CASSPPGGSNQPQHF. CDR3 bases: TGTGCCAGCTCACCACCTGGGGGCAGCAATCAGCCCCAGCATTTT.

The rearrangement links TRBV5-1 to TRBJ2-2; TRBD1 aligns across 9 bases. CDR1 and CDR2 (germline): SGHRS, YFSETQ. The CDR3 runs 16 residues. The V gene end was trimmed by 4 bases and the J gene end by 4 bases; junction bases not matched to a gene: 8. Here the CDR3 reads CASSKGQGPSTGELFF. In DNA form, the CDR3 reads TGCGCCAGCAGCAAGGGACAGGGCCCGTCCACCGGGGAGCTGTTTTTT. Based on the CDR3 plus reference TRBV5-1 and TRBJ2-2, the full variable domain is KAGVTQTPRYLIKTRGQQVTLSCSPISGHRSVSWYQQTPGQGLQFLFEYFSETQRNKGNFPGRFSGRQFSNSRSEMNVSTLELGDSALYLCASSKGQGPSTGELFFGEGSRLTVL.

The DNA for the CDR3 is TGTGCCAGCAGGCTAGGGGACAGGGCGAGTCAGCCCCAGCATTTT. This codes for CASRLGDRASQPQHF. The chain couples TRBV28 to TRBJ1-5, with 9 bases that match TRBD1. CDR1 is MDHEN and CDR2 is SYDVKM in the germline V gene. The CDR3 runs 15 residues. With V trimmed by 6 bases and J by 6 bases, 9 bases remained unmatched.

V gene TRBV13 combines with J gene TRBJ2-2, with D perhaps given as TRBD1 or TRBD2 (5 bases each). CDR3 length: 14 residues. CDR1 and CDR2 (germline): PRHDT, FYEKMQ (reference sequence). Trimming shortened V by 6 bases and J by 6 bases, and 14 bases separated the two germline ends. CDR3: CASSSRDQPGELFF. As DNA, the CDR3 is TGTGCCAGCAGTTCCCGGGACCAGCCCGGGGAGCTGTTTTTT. The whole variable domain, remainder taken from reference TRBV13 and TRBJ2-2, is AAGVIQSPRHLIKEKRETATLKCYPIPRHDTVYWYQQGPGQDPQFLISFYEKMQSDKGSIPDRFSAQQFSDYHSELNMSSLELGDSALYFCASSSRDQPGELFFGEGSRLTVL.

The rearrangement joins TRBV18 to TRBJ2-7, with 7 nucleotides matching TRBD2. CDR1 and CDR2 (germline): KGHSH, LQKENI. The CDR3 runs 14 residues. Trimming took 3 bases from V and 1 from J; bases not matched to a gene: 3. As DNA, the CDR3 is TGTGCCAGCTCACCCGGACTAGTTTCCTACGAGCAGTACTTC. It encodes CASSPGLVSYEQYF.

This clone was seen a handful of times. The rearrangement uses TRBV3-1 (or the pseudogene TRBV3-2) and TRBJ1-2; TRBD1 might be the D (5 bases). Germline values: CDR1 LGHDT, CDR2 YNNKEL (reference sequence). This CDR3 spans 12 amino acids. The V and J ends lost 8 bases and 4 bases respectively, with 11 bases between them. CDR3 bases: TGTGCCAGCGGCGCAGGGCCCTATGGCTACACCTTC. Amino acid sequence: CASGAGPYGYTF.

The chain links TRBV12-5 to TRBJ2-1, with 12 bases that match TRBD2. The germline CDR1 and CDR2 sequences are LGHNT and FRNRAP. The CDR3 totals 15 residues. Germline trimming cut 1 base from V and 9 bases from J; bases unmatched to any gene: 4. For the CDR3, the DNA is TGTGCTAGTGGTTTGGGACTAGCGGGAGTGGTTGAGCAGTTCTTC. It yields the protein CASGLGLAGVVEQFF.

This chain links TRBV5-1 with TRBJ2-3; D unresolved. Per the germline V gene, CDR1 is SGHRS and CDR2 is YFSETQ. The CDR3 is 15 amino acids. Trimming removed 3 bases at V and 0 bases at J, with 11 bases between. The CDR3 here is CASSSGFTSTDTQYF. The CDR3 region has the DNA TGCGCCAGCAGCTCCGGATTCACTAGCACAGATACGCAGTATTTT.

The chain employs TRBV5-1 and TRBJ2-3; D is unclear. V dropped 0 bases and J dropped 4 bases, with 6 bases sitting between them. The CDR3 runs to 13 residues. Germline values: CDR1 SGHRS, CDR2 YFSETQ. The CDR3 loop reads CASSLAAADTQYF. Written as DNA, the CDR3 is TGCGCCAGCAGCTTGGCCGCAGCAGATACGCAGTATTTT.

This chain joins TRBV7-9 and TRBJ1-3; perhaps TRBD1 as D (6 bases). Germline CDR1 reads SEHNR; CDR2 reads FQNEAQ (reference sequence). This CDR3 region has 15 residues. Deletions cut 0 bases from V and 8 bases from J, with 14 bases between. The CDR3: CASSLAEGGRDTIYF. In nucleotides, the CDR3 is TGTGCCAGCAGCTTAGCGGAAGGGGGACGGGACACCATATATTTT.

V gene TRBV6-5 combines with J gene TRBJ2-7; tentative D call: TRBD2 (5 bases). The V and J ends lost 4 bases and 7 bases respectively, with 17 bases between them. Germline CDR1 is MNHEY and CDR2 is SVGAGI. This CDR3 spans 14 amino acids. The CDR3 DNA reads TGTGCCAGCAGTTCCCGTGGAGACCGGGAAGAGCAGTACTTC. Amino acids: CASSSRGDREEQYF.

The rearrangement links TRBV5-1 to TRBJ2-2; no firm D call. Trimming stripped 0 bases from V and 4 bases from J, with 13 bases between. Germline loops: CDR1 SGHRS, CDR2 YFSETQ. CDR3 length equals 16 residues. CDR3 nucleotides: TGCGCCAGCAGCTTGGCCCTGGCAGGCGGCACCGGGGAGCTGTTTTTT. Amino acids: CASSLALAGGTGELFF.

J is TRBJ1-2 and V is TRBV5-4; D gene uncertain. CDR3 length: 13 amino acids. Deletions cut 4 bases from V and 1 base from J, with 8 bases between. CDR1 and CDR2 from the germline V gene are SGHNT and YYREEE (reference sequence). This chain's CDR3 is CASSVDDNYGYTF. CDR3 sequence (DNA): TGTGCCAGCAGCGTGGACGATAACTATGGCTACACCTTC.

The chain couples TRBV20-1 to TRBJ1-1, with no clear D. Trimming stripped 4 bases from V and 3 bases from J, with 6 bases between. CDR1 and CDR2 (germline): DFQATT, SNEGSKA (reference sequence). The CDR3 is 11 amino acids. The chain's CDR3 is CSANLHTEAFF. DNA for the CDR3: TGCAGTGCTAATCTTCACACTGAAGCTTTCTTT.